Sequencing of this T cell receptor beta chain was carried out in a study of neurological immune-mediated disorders (dated by TCRdb to between 2019 and 2020). As for the study more broadly: The study compared peripheral blood TCR-beta repertoires of HTLV-I-associated myelopathy (HAM/TSP) patients, multiple sclerosis patients and healthy controls using UMI-based sequencing. Of the 60 to 70 subjects in the cohort, around 14 were HAM/TSP patients, about 34 were multiple sclerosis patients, and some 20 were healthy controls. The approximately 100 TCR-beta libraries included longitudinal samples, technical triplicates and paired sorted CD4+ and CD8+ T-cell subsets alongside PBMC samples. Technical triplicate libraries were sequenced to precisely calculate how much the frequency of each individual clone varied. Overall study results and their limits: Across subjects, expanded clones never shared an identical CDR3 amino acid sequence, which suggests that the TCR-beta repertoires in every group were private. TCR clonal expansion was greatest in HAM/TSP patients and smallest in MS patients, who ranked below even healthy controls.

In light of the paper, this sample's time point label describes: technical triplicate 1. For sorted-subset TCR libraries, about 920,000 sorted CD4+ or CD8+ T cells were used. Peripheral blood was subjected to Ficoll-Hypaque density gradient centrifugation to isolate PBMCs, which were then cryopreserved in liquid nitrogen. Paired sorted CD4+ and CD8+ subsets came from healthy controls, HAM/TSP patients and MS patients. Comment on this clonotype: The antigen it recognizes is unknown. No base quality information exists; no much larger clone differs at one position.

cDNA was synthesized by template-switch 5'RACE using a primer with a 10-nucleotide random unique molecular identifier that tagged each TCR transcript. Each sequencing run produced over 180 million TCR-beta sequences covering 15-18 subjects. The RNeasy kit was used for extraction of total RNA. The KAPA Real-time Library Amplification kit was used to amplify TCR-beta VDJ regions with primers targeting the TCR constant region and the 5'RACE anchor. A first PCR added sample indexes and Illumina adaptors, and a second PCR then raised library yield. After Ampure bead purification, the roughly 650 bp TCR product was size-selected on a 2% E-gel SizeSelection system. Before pooling, library quality was assessed on a Bioanalyzer, concentration was determined with Qubit, and library quantification was performed with the Kapa Library Quantification kit. An Illumina HiSeq 2500 was used to sequence the libraries paired-end at 2 x 150 bp. To increase sequence diversity, roughly 24-31% phiX was spiked into each library pool. As for the original processing: The UMI-based MiGEC pipeline processed quality-filtered reads and removed over 75% of raw TCR sequences during error correction. VDJ genes were aligned to IMGT germline references, and clonotypes were defined by unique CDR3 amino acid sequence plus V-J genes. Clonal expansion, Shannon diversity, and CDR3 relatedness (CalcPairwiseDistances, ClusterSamples) were evaluated with VDJtools, and phylogenetic trees were built with CLCbio workbench. A clone was classed as expanded if it had 8 or more unique UMIs, a cutoff based on coefficient-of-variation modelling across technical triplicates. The public sequencing data were trimmed at Q25 with fastp and processed into clonotypes with MiXCR by TCRdb, which kept only in-frame beta chains. Rows with a matching CDR3 protein are joined into one entry that keeps the most common DNA and genes. The V and J calls and clone size come from TCRdb's table, not from the authors' own analysis. Present in this sample are more than 20,000 distinct CDR3 sequences, less than 15% of which were seen just once. The ten biggest clones cover around 5.5% of the sample.

The CDR3, from cysteine to phenylalanine, totals 15 residues. Solely the CDR3 DNA is kept, with 45 bases framed from the first base. The germline V and J ends show losses of 5 bases and 12 bases respectively, and no gene match explains 12 bases of the junction. CDR1 and CDR2 are drawn from the germline V gene: SGHAT, FQNNGV. Material for sequencing was CD4+ T cells from blood. The V and J genes are TRBV11-2 and TRBJ2-2, with 10 bases in between that match TRBD1. The clonotype was recovered from a female donor with HTLV-1-associated myelopathy (HAM/TSP). The CDR3 sequence is CASSTDRGLTGKLFF. DNA sequence: TGTGCCAGCAGCACCGACAGGGGGCTCACAGGGAAGCTGTTTTTT.